The rows below give T cell receptor beta chains drawn from one sample of a study of cytomegalovirus exposure and HLA in healthy donors. The assay was immunoSEQ multiplex PCR, and TCRdb's table has in-frame clones only and misses some. The table includes around 300,000 clones, around 86% detected once. Material: PBMCs. The receptors derive from a woman in her late teens or twenties in good health and CMV-seronegative. The CDR3 runs from the conserved cysteine through the conserved F or W. Each record gives: CDR3 DNA, CDR3 protein, J gene, clone size, D gene, V gene. D genes are given only for firm matches. The size field is filled for only some rows; it gives once, few, many or a size class.

CDR3 DNA: TGCGCCAGCAGCCAAGCGGTAGCGGGGGCTGGAAACACCATATATTTT; CDR3 protein: CASSQAVAGAGNTIYF; J gene: TRBJ1-3; clone size: -; D gene: -; V gene: TRBV4-3
CDR3 DNA: TGTGCCAGCAGTTTATTTCTCGGTGTCCCCTCCAATGAGCAGTTCTTC; CDR3 protein: CASSLFLGVPSNEQFF; J gene: TRBJ2-1; clone size: -; D gene: -; V gene: TRBV28
CDR3 DNA: TGCGCCAGCAGCCAAGCTGGACTCACCTACGAGCAGTACTTC; CDR3 protein: CASSQAGLTYEQYF; J gene: TRBJ2-7; clone size: few; D gene: -; V gene: TRBV4-1
CDR3 DNA: TGTGCCAGTAGCGAACAGGGGGCGATCCAGCCCCAGCATTTT; CDR3 protein: CASSEQGAIQPQHF; J gene: TRBJ1-5; clone size: -; D gene: TRBD1; V gene: TRBV27
CDR3 DNA: TGTGCCTGGAGTGTAGACGGGGCCGGGGGCAATGAGCAGTTCTTC; CDR3 protein: CAWSVDGAGGNEQFF; J gene: TRBJ2-1; clone size: once; D gene: -; V gene: TRBV30
CDR3 DNA: TGTGCCAGCAGCTCCGGACACACCCAAGAGACCCAGTACTTC; CDR3 protein: CASSSGHTQETQYF; J gene: TRBJ2-5; clone size: -; D gene: -; V gene: TRBV7-9
CDR3 DNA: TGTGCCAGCAGCTTAGAGGCCAGCGGGGGGTACACAGATACGCAGTATTTT; CDR3 protein: CASSLEASGGYTDTQYF; J gene: TRBJ2-3; clone size: -; D gene: TRBD2; V gene: TRBV7-2
CDR3 DNA: TGTGCCAGCACAGGATTTTACGAGCAGTACTTC; CDR3 protein: CASTGFYEQYF; J gene: TRBJ2-7; clone size: -; D gene: -; V gene: TRBV6-5
CDR3 DNA: TGCGCCAGCAGCTTGAATTCTGGGACAGGGAGGACTGAAGCTTTCTTT; CDR3 protein: CASSLNSGTGRTEAFF; J gene: TRBJ1-1; clone size: once; D gene: TRBD1; V gene: TRBV5-1
CDR3 DNA: TGTGCCAGCAGTAGGGGGCCTAGCGGGAGGCCGGAGACCCAGTACTTC; CDR3 protein: CASSRGPSGRPETQYF; J gene: TRBJ2-5; clone size: once; D gene: TRBD2; V gene: TRBV11-3
CDR3 DNA: TGTGCCAGCACCCCCGTGACAGGGTTTGTCAATGAGCAGTTCTTC; CDR3 protein: CASTPVTGFVNEQFF; J gene: TRBJ2-1; clone size: few; D gene: TRBD1; V gene: TRBV28
CDR3 DNA: TGTGCCTGGAGTTGGGGGGACAGGGGGCGCGACACTGAAGCTTTCTTT; CDR3 protein: CAWSWGDRGRDTEAFF; J gene: TRBJ1-1; clone size: -; D gene: TRBD1; V gene: TRBV30
CDR3 DNA: TGTGCCAGCAGCTTGGGACTCTCCACCGGGGAGCTGTTTTTT; CDR3 protein: CASSLGLSTGELFF; J gene: TRBJ2-2; clone size: -; D gene: -; V gene: TRBV5-6
CDR3 DNA: TGCGCCAGCAGCCGCCTCCTCGAGGGCGCGGATGGCTACACCTTC; CDR3 protein: CASSRLLEGADGYTF; J gene: TRBJ1-2; clone size: -; D gene: -; V gene: TRBV4-3
CDR3 DNA: TGTGCCAGCAGTTTGACTTATAGCAATCAGCCCCAGCATTTT; CDR3 protein: CASSLTYSNQPQHF; J gene: TRBJ1-5; clone size: -; D gene: -; V gene: TRBV27
CDR3 DNA: TGTGCCAGCTCCAACACTTTTCCCGGGACAGTAGATTCACCCCTCCACTTT; CDR3 protein: CASSNTFPGTVDSPLHF; J gene: TRBJ1-6; clone size: -; D gene: TRBD1; V gene: TRBV18
CDR3 DNA: TGTGCCAGCAGCTTAGTAACACAGCCTTCGTATGGCTACACCTTC; CDR3 protein: CASSLVTQPSYGYTF; J gene: TRBJ1-2; clone size: few; D gene: -; V gene: TRBV7-9
CDR3 DNA: TGTGCCAGCAATCGAACCTGGGGGAGGGGGGGCTACAATGAGCAGTTCTTC; CDR3 protein: CASNRTWGRGGYNEQFF; J gene: TRBJ2-1; clone size: -; D gene: -; V gene: TRBV27
CDR3 DNA: TGTGCCAGCAGTGATTATGGGACAGGGGCCTACGAGCAGTACTTC; CDR3 protein: CASSDYGTGAYEQYF; J gene: TRBJ2-7; clone size: -; D gene: TRBD1; V gene: TRBV2
CDR3 DNA: TGTGCCAGCAGCCCGGGACAGGGTAGCAATCAGCCCCAGCATTTT; CDR3 protein: CASSPGQGSNQPQHF; J gene: TRBJ1-5; clone size: -; D gene: TRBD1; V gene: TRBV5-4
CDR3 DNA: TGTGCCAGTAGTACTTTGACAGGGAAAGAGACCCAGTACTTC; CDR3 protein: CASSTLTGKETQYF; J gene: TRBJ2-5; clone size: few; D gene: TRBD1; V gene: TRBV19
CDR3 DNA: TGCGCCAGCAGCCAAGACCCAGGGACGAACACCGGGGAGCTGTTTTTT; CDR3 protein: CASSQDPGTNTGELFF; J gene: TRBJ2-2; clone size: -; D gene: -; V gene: TRBV4-3
CDR3 DNA: TGCGCCAGCAGCTTGGTGTGGCAGATCTACGAGCAGTACTTC; CDR3 protein: CASSLVWQIYEQYF; J gene: TRBJ2-7; clone size: -; D gene: -; V gene: TRBV5-1
CDR3 DNA: TGTGCCAGCAGGGATGAGAGGAGCTCCTACGAGCAGTACTTC; CDR3 protein: CASRDERSSYEQYF; J gene: TRBJ2-7; clone size: -; D gene: -; V gene: TRBV6-5
CDR3 DNA: TGTGCCAGCAGTCCCTCCGCAGGGGATAGCAATCAGCCCCAGCATTTT; CDR3 protein: CASSPSAGDSNQPQHF; J gene: TRBJ1-5; clone size: -; D gene: -; V gene: TRBV27
CDR3 DNA: TGTGCCACTTCCTCGGGGAGGTGGGATACGCAGTATTTT; CDR3 protein: CATSSGRWDTQYF; J gene: TRBJ2-3; clone size: -; D gene: -; V gene: TRBV7-3
CDR3 DNA: TGTGCCAGCAGTTACTCCCTGGGGGGTGGGAACATTCAGTACTTC; CDR3 protein: CASSYSLGGGNIQYF; J gene: TRBJ2-4; clone size: few; D gene: -; V gene: TRBV6-6
CDR3 DNA: TGTGCCAGCAGAGCGACCGGGACAGGGCCGTACGAGCAGTACTTC; CDR3 protein: CASRATGTGPYEQYF; J gene: TRBJ2-7; clone size: -; D gene: TRBD1; V gene: TRBV6-5
CDR3 DNA: TGTGCCAGCAGCGTAACCGGGGAGCTGTTTTTT; CDR3 protein: CASSVTGELFF; J gene: TRBJ2-2; clone size: few; D gene: -; V gene: TRBV28
CDR3 DNA: TGTGCCAGCAGTGGCTGGGACAGGGGGTCATATGGCTACACCTTC; CDR3 protein: CASSGWDRGSYGYTF; J gene: TRBJ1-2; clone size: -; D gene: TRBD1; V gene: TRBV6-6
CDR3 DNA: TGTGCCAGCAGCCCATCCGGGACTAGCGGTAACAATGAGCAGTTCTTC; CDR3 protein: CASSPSGTSGNNEQFF; J gene: TRBJ2-1; clone size: -; D gene: TRBD2; V gene: TRBV7-9
CDR3 DNA: TGTGCCAGCAGCAGGGGGACAGGGGGAGGTCAGCCCCAGCATTTT; CDR3 protein: CASSRGTGGGQPQHF; J gene: TRBJ1-5; clone size: few; D gene: TRBD1; V gene: TRBV6-5
CDR3 DNA: TGTGCCAGCAGCGTGGGGCCGGCTTCAACCTACGAGCAGTACTTC; CDR3 protein: CASSVGPASTYEQYF; J gene: TRBJ2-7; clone size: -; D gene: -; V gene: TRBV9
CDR3 DNA: TGCGCCAGCAGCTCCGGACAGGGATATGGCTACACCTTC; CDR3 protein: CASSSGQGYGYTF; J gene: TRBJ1-2; clone size: -; D gene: TRBD1; V gene: TRBV5-1
CDR3 DNA: TGTGCCAGTAGTGTCGGGACAGGGTGGTACGAGCAGTACTTC; CDR3 protein: CASSVGTGWYEQYF; J gene: TRBJ2-7; clone size: -; D gene: TRBD1; V gene: TRBV19
CDR3 DNA: TGTGCCAGCAGCATCACCGGGACAGGGGGCATAGGCTACACCTTC; CDR3 protein: CASSITGTGGIGYTF; J gene: TRBJ1-2; clone size: -; D gene: TRBD1; V gene: TRBV9
CDR3 DNA: TGTGCCAGCAGTAGCAGGGGTGACACCGGGGAGCTGTTTTTT; CDR3 protein: CASSSRGDTGELFF; J gene: TRBJ2-2; clone size: once; D gene: -; V gene: TRBV6-6
CDR3 DNA: TGCGCCAGCAGCCAACGGAGGGGTAATGAAAAACTGTTTTTT; CDR3 protein: CASSQRRGNEKLFF; J gene: TRBJ1-4; clone size: -; D gene: -; V gene: TRBV4-3
CDR3 DNA: TGTGCCAGCAGCTTAGATCTACGACGGAGACAGTACTTC; CDR3 protein: CASSLDLRRRQYF; J gene: TRBJ2-4; clone size: -; D gene: -; V gene: TRBV11-2
CDR3 DNA: TGTGCCAGCAGCTTTCGCCATACCCGGTGGAGAGTGAACACTGAAGCTTTCTTT; CDR3 protein: CASSFRHTRWRVNTEAFF; J gene: TRBJ1-1; clone size: -; D gene: -; V gene: TRBV5-6